These 15 T cell receptor beta chains share one sample of origin, sequenced in a study of Graves' ophthalmopathy and Graves' hyperthyroidism. Amplification of TCR beta CDR3 regions used RNA transcripts. The first round was an RT-PCR with HTBI primers, and the second round was a multiplex PCR. TCRdb itself ran the multiplex PCR reads through MiXCR, one entry per CDR3 protein. The data contain hundreds of thousands of distinct CDR3 sequences, more than 40% of them singletons. The sample taken for sequencing was peripheral blood. These receptors were collected from an adult man with Graves' ophthalmopathy.

The chain is built from TRBV9 and TRBJ1-5; tentative D call: TRBD1 (5 bases). V lost 4 bases and J lost 11, with 13 bases in between. The CDR3 is made up of 12 amino acids. In germline, CDR1 is SGDLS, CDR2 YYNGEE. CDR3 sequence reads: CASSLLGRTQHF. Here the CDR3 DNA reads TGTGCCAGCAGCTTATTGGGACGGACCCAGCATTTT.

About this clonotype: A read error may explain this, as a much larger clone is one base away. The chain is built from TRBV7-9 and TRBJ2-7; 10 bases align to TRBD1. Per the germline V gene, CDR1 is SEHNR and CDR2 is FQNEAQ (reference sequence). The CDR3 has 16 amino acids. The CDR3 loop is CVSSLERDRGHHEQYF. CDR3 nucleotides: TGTGTCAGCAGCTTAGAAAGAGACAGGGGGCACCACGAGCAGTACTTC.

This chain links TRBV5-5 with TRBJ1-2, with D possibly being TRBD1 (5 bases). V lost 4 bases and J lost 5, with 15 bases in between. This CDR3 has 14 amino acids. The germline V gene has CDR1 SGHKS and CDR2 YYEKEE (reference sequence). The CDR3 here is CASSRVEGTYGYTF. CDR3 coding DNA: TGTGCCAGCAGCAGAGTCGAGGGGACTTATGGCTACACCTTC.

This clonotype was counted many times. J is TRBJ1-2 and V is TRBV19; no definite D call. V lost 7 bases and J 5 bases, leaving 8 bases between the germline ends. The germline V gene has CDR1 LNHDA and CDR2 SQIVND (reference sequence). The CDR3 sequence is 11 residues long. CDR3 bases: TGTGCCAGTATTTTCCCATATGGCTACACCTTC. This sequence encodes CASIFPYGYTF.

This clonotype was detected many times. The chain carries TRBV9 and TRBJ2-2, with TRBD1 identical over 7 bases. The CDR3 spans 14 residues. Germline V lookup: CDR1 SGDLS, CDR2 YYNGEE. The V segment lost 3 bases and the J segment 4 bases; nucleotides outside the gene matches: 3. The CDR3 spells CASSAGTATGELFF. CDR3 DNA: TGTGCCAGCAGCGCCGGGACAGCCACCGGGGAGCTGTTTTTT.

This clonotype was seen a few times. V and J are TRBV5-5 and TRBJ2-7; 7 bases fit TRBD2. There are 12 residues in the CDR3. J gave up 6 bases and V 4 bases, and 4 bases lay outside the gene matches. CDR1 is SGHKS, CDR2 YYEKEE, per germline (reference sequence). CDR3 coding DNA: TGTGCCAGCAGCCCTACTAGCGTCGAGCAGTACTTC. Translating it yields CASSPTSVEQYF.

V gene TRBV20-1 combines with J gene TRBJ1-1; 9 nucleotides line up with TRBD1. The V segment lost 2 bases and the J segment 5 bases; nucleotides outside the gene matches: 3. The V gene's germline CDR1 is DFQATT and CDR2 SNEGSKA (reference sequence). This CDR3 comprises 13 residues. The CDR3 loop reads CSARTGGETEAFF. The CDR3 nucleotides are TGCAGTGCTAGAACAGGGGGCGAGACTGAAGCTTTCTTT.

This chain uses TRBV4-1 with TRBJ2-5, with 13 bases matching TRBD2. Germline V gene data show CDR1 as MGHRA and CDR2 as YSYEKL. V shed 1 base, J shed 4 bases, and the junction held 15 bases outside the gene matches. The CDR3 has 20 amino acids. As DNA, the CDR3 is TGCGCCAGCAGCCAAGCGTTCGACGGACTAGCGGGAGACTTGGGAGAGACCCAGTACTTC. It yields the protein CASSQAFDGLAGDLGETQYF.

V and J are TRBV13 and TRBJ1-2; D call uncertain. The CDR3 is 14 residues long. V lost 6 bases and J lost 3, with 14 bases in between. The germline V gene has CDR1 PRHDT and CDR2 FYEKMQ (reference sequence). CDR3 DNA sequence: TGTGCCAGCAGTCTAGTGGGCATCGACTATGGCTACACCTTC. Translated, it gives CASSLVGIDYGYTF.

The chain is built from TRBV29-1 and TRBJ2-1; TRBD1 or TRBD2 may be the D gene (5 bases each). The V end was cut by 5 bases, the J end by 10 bases, with 15 bases between. This CDR3 has 12 amino acids. Germline-derived CDR1 and CDR2 are SQVTM and ANQGSEA. CDR3 sequence: CSVPQGALEQFF. The CDR3 region has the DNA TGCAGCGTTCCCCAGGGAGCTTTGGAGCAGTTCTTC.

The chain recombines TRBV7-9 with TRBJ2-2; 10 positions agree with TRBD2. V trimming: 4 bases; J trimming: 6 bases; junction bases outside the gene matches: 8. Germline V gives CDR1 SEHNR, CDR2 FQNEAQ (reference sequence). The CDR3 sequence is 16 residues long. CDR3 protein: CASSSELAGLPGELFF. As DNA, the CDR3 is TGTGCCAGCAGCTCGGAACTAGCGGGACTCCCCGGGGAGCTGTTTTTT.

Only a few counts were recorded for this clonotype. The chain employs TRBV6-2 or TRBV6-3 and TRBJ1-5; TRBD1 matches 7 bases. Germline CDR1 reads MNHEY; CDR2 reads SVGEGT. The CDR3 runs 14 residues. The trim removed 5 bases at V and 5 bases at J, leaving 6 bases unmatched. The CDR3 sequence: CASSPPQGYQPQHF. In DNA form, the CDR3 reads TGTGCCAGCAGTCCTCCACAGGGGTATCAGCCCCAGCATTTT.

Note on this clonotype: Its ends do not fully match the called genes, so a read error is possible. This sequence joins TRBV29-1 and TRBJ2-7; D not resolved. This CDR3 is 10 amino acids long. The germline V gene has CDR1 SQVTM and CDR2 ANQGSEA. CDR3 region: CSVEGATLEF. In DNA form, the CDR3 reads TGCAGCGTTGAAGGCGCCACCCTGGAGTTC.

The V call is TRBV15, the J call TRBJ1-5, with D maybe TRBD1 (6 bases). This CDR3 region has 14 residues. Germline V lookup: CDR1 LNHNV, CDR2 YYDKDF (reference sequence). Trimming shortened V by 11 bases and J by 0 bases, and 14 bases separated the two germline ends. CDR3 region: CAATKGDSNQPQHF. The CDR3 bases are TGTGCCGCCACCAAGGGGGATAGCAATCAGCCCCAGCATTTT. The full variable domain, its missing parts supplied by reference TRBV15 and TRBJ1-5, is DAMVIQNPRYQVTQFGKPVTLSCSQTLNHNVMYWYQQKSSQAPKLLFHYYDKDFNNEADTPDNFQSRRPNTSFCFLDIRSPGLGDTAMYLCAATKGDSNQPQHFGDGTRLSIL.

This clonotype came up many times. The chain combines TRBV12-3 or TRBV12-4 with TRBJ2-7, with 7 bases fitting TRBD2. V lost 6 bases, J lost 2 bases, and 4 bases stayed unmatched. The CDR3 runs 13 residues. The CDR3 is CASSFGGAYEQYF. The CDR3, as DNA: TGTGCCAGCAGCTTTGGGGGGGCCTACGAGCAGTACTTC.